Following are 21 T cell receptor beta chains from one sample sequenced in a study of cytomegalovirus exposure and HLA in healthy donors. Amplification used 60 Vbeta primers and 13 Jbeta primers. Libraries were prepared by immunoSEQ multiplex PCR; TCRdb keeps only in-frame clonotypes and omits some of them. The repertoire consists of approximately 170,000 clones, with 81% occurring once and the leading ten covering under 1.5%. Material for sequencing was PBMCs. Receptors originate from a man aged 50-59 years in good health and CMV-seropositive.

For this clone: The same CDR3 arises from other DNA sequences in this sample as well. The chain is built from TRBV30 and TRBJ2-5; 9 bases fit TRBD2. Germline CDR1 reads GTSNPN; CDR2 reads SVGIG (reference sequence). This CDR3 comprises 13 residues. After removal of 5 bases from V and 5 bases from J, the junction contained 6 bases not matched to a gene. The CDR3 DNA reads TGTGCCTGGGGATTAGCGGGAGCGGAGACCCAGTACTTC. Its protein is CAWGLAGAETQYF.

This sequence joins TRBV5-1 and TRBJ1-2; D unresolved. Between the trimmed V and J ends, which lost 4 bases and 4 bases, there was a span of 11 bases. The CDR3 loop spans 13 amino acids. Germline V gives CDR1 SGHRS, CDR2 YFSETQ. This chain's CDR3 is CASSPSPSYGYTF. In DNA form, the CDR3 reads TGCGCCAGCAGCCCTAGCCCGTCCTATGGCTACACCTTC.

CDR3 sequence (DNA): TGTGCCAGCAGCTTAGGGCAGGGGAGTCCCTACGAGCAGTACTTC. As protein: CASSLGQGSPYEQYF. This chain uses TRBV7-6 with TRBJ2-7, with a weak D call TRBD1 (6 bases). V was trimmed by 1 base and J by 2 bases, leaving 12 bases between them. The CDR3 contains 15 residues. The germline V gene has CDR1 SGHVS and CDR2 FNYEAQ.

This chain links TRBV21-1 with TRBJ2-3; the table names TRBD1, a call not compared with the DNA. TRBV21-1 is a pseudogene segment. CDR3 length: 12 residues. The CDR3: CASSFNTDTQYF. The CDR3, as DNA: TGTGCCAGCAGCTTCAACACAGATACGCAGTATTTT.

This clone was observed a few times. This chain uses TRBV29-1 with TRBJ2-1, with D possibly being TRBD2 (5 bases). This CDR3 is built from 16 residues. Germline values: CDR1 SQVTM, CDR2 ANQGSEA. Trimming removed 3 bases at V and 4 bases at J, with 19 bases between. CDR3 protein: CSVEGSDFTKYNEQFF. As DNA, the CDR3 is TGCAGCGTTGAGGGGTCGGACTTTACTAAATACAATGAGCAGTTCTTC.

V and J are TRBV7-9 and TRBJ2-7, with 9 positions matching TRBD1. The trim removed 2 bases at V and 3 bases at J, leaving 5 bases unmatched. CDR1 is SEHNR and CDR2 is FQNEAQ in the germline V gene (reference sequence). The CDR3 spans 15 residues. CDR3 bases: TGTGCCAGCAGCTTAAGGGAGACAGGGGGCTACGAGCAGTACTTC. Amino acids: CASSLRETGGYEQYF.

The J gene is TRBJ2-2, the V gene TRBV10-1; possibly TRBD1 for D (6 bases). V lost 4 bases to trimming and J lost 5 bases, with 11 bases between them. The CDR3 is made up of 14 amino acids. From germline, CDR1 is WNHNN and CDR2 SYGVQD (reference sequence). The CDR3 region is CASSVQGRTGELFF. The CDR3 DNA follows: TGCGCCAGCAGTGTCCAGGGGCGGACCGGGGAGCTGTTTTTT.

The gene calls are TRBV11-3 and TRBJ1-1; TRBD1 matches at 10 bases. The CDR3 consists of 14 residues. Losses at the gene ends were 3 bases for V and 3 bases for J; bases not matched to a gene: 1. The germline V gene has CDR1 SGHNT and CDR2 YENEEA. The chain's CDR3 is CASSLGQGYTEAFF. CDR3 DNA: TGTGCCAGCAGCTTGGGACAGGGGTACACTGAAGCTTTCTTT.

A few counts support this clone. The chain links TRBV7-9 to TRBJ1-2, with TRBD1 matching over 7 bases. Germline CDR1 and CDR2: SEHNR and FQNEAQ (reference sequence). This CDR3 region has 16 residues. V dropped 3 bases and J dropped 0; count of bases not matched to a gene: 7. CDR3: CASSFYRGGANYGYTF. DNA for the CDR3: TGTGCCAGCAGCTTTTACAGGGGAGGAGCTAACTATGGCTACACCTTC.

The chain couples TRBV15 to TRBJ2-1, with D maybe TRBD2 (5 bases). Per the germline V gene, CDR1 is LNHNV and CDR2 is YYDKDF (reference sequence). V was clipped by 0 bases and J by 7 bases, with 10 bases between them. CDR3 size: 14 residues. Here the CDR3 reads CATSRDQQRNEQFF. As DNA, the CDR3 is TGTGCCACCAGCAGAGATCAGCAGCGGAATGAGCAGTTCTTC. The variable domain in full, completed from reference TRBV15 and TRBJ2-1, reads DAMVIQNPRYQVTQFGKPVTLSCSQTLNHNVMYWYQQKSSQAPKLLFHYYDKDFNNEADTPDNFQSRRPNTSFCFLDIRSPGLGDTAMYLCATSRDQQRNEQFFGPGTRLTVL.

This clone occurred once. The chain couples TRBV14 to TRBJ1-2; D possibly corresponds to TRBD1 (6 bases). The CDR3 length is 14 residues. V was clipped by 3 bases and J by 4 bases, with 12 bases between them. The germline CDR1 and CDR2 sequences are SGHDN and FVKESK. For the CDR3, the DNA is TGTGCCAGCAGCCAGAGTCGGACAGTCTATGGCTACACCTTC. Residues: CASSQSRTVYGYTF.

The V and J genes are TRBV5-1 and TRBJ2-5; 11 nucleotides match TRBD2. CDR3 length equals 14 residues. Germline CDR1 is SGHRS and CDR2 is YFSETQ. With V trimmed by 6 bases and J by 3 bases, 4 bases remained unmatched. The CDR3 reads CASNEGLAEETQYF. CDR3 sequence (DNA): TGCGCCAGCAATGAGGGACTAGCGGAAGAGACCCAGTACTTC.

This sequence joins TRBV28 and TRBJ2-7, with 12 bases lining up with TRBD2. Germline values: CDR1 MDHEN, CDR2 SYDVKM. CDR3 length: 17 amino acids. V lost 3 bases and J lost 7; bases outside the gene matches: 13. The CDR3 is CASSFGDRGLAGSEQYF. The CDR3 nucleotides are TGTGCCAGCAGTTTCGGCGACCGCGGACTAGCGGGAAGTGAGCAGTACTTC.

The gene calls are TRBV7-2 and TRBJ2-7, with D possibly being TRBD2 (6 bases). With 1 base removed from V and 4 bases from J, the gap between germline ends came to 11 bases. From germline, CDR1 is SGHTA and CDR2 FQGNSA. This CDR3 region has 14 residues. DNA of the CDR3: TGTGCCAGCAGCTTAGTGGGGCTAGCGTACGAGCAGTACTTC. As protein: CASSLVGLAYEQYF.

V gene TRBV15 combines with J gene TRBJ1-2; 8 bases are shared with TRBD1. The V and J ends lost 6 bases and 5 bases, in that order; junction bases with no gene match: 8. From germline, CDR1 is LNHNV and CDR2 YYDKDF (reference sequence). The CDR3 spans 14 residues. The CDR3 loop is CATSPPGGSYGYTF. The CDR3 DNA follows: TGTGCCACCAGTCCCCCAGGGGGCAGTTATGGCTACACCTTC.

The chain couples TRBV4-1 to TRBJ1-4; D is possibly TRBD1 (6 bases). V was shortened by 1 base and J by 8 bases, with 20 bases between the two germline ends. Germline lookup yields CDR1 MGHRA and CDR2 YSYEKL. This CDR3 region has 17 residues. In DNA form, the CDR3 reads TGCGCCAGCAGCCAAGGTCCGGCGGGGGGGCGTTACGAAAAACTGTTTTTT. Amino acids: CASSQGPAGGRYEKLFF.

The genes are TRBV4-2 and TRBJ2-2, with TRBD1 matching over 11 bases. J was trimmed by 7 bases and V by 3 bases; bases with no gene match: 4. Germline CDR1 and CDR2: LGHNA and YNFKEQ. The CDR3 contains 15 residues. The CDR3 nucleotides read TGTGCCAGCAGCCACCGGGACAGGGGGGTCGGGGAGCTGTTTTTT. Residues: CASSHRDRGVGELFF.

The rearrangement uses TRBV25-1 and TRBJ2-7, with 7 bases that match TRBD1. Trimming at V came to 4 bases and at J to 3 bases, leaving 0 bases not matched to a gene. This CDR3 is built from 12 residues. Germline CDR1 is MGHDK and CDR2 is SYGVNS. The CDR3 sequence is CASSGQGYEQYF. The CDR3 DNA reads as TGTGCCAGCAGTGGACAGGGCTACGAGCAGTACTTC.

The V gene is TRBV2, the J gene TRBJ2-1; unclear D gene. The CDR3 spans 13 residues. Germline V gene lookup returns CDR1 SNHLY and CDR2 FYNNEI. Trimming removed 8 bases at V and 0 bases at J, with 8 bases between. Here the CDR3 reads CASAISSYNEQFF. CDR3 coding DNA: TGTGCCAGCGCTATATCCTCCTACAATGAGCAGTTCTTC.

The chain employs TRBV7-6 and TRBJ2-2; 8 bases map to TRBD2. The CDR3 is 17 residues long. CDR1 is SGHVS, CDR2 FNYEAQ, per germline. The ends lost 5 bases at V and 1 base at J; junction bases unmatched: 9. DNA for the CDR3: TGTGCCAGCAGCCCTCCCCGCACTAGCGGGAACACCGGGGAGCTGTTTTTT. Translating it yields CASSPPRTSGNTGELFF. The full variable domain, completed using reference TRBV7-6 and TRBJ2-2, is GAGVSQSPRYKVTKRGQDVALRCDPISGHVSLYWYRQALGQGPEFLTYFNYEAQQDKSGLPNDRFSAERPEGSISTLTIQRTEQRDSAMYRCASSPPRTSGNTGELFFGEGSRLTVL.

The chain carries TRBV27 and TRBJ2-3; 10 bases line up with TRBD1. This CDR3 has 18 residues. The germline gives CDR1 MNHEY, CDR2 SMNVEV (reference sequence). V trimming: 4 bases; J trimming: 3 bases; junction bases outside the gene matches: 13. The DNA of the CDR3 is TGTGCCAGCAGTTCCTTCGTCCCGGGACAGGGGAGAACAGATACGCAGTATTTT. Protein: CASSSFVPGQGRTDTQYF.